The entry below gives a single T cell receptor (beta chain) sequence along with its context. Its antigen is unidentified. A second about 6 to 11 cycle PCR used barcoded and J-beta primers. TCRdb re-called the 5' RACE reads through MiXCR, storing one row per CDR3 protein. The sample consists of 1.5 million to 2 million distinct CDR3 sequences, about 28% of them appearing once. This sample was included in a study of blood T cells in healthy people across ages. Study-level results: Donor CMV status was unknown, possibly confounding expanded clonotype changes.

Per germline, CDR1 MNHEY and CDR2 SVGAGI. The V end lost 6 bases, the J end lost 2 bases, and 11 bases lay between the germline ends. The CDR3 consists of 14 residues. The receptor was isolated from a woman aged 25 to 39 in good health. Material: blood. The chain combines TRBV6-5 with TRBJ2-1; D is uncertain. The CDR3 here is CASRRGAPYNEQFF. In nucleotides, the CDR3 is TGTGCCAGCAGGCGTGGAGCCCCCTACAATGAGCAGTTCTTC.